This T cell receptor (beta chain) originates from a study of cytomegalovirus exposure and HLA in healthy donors. Study outcomes and limitations: Later on, an analysis found that several of the most significant clusters appeared to be linked to common viral pathogens, which included parvovirus B19.

Researchers ran the PCR with 60 Vbeta and 13 Jbeta primers. Produced via immunoSEQ multiplex PCR; TCRdb's table is partial and in-frame only. This sample has approximately 290,000 clones, with over 70% found just once. In the case of this clone: Its specificity is not known.

This CDR3 region has 17 residues. Trimming took 4 bases from V and 7 from J; bases not matched to a gene: 15. The V gene's germline CDR1 is SGHNT and CDR2 YYREEE (reference sequence). The chain employs TRBV5-4 and TRBJ2-1; TRBD2 agrees at 9 bases. The sequenced sample consisted of PBMCs. This TCR came from a girl aged 2 to 10 in good health and CMV-seronegative. CDR3 amino acids: CASSPYRAGGSGNEQFF. The CDR3 DNA reads as TGTGCCAGCAGCCCGTATCGGGCGGGAGGGTCCGGGAATGAGCAGTTCTTC.